Below, one TCR beta chain is given with its context. Antigen specificity is unknown. Sequencing used immunoSEQ multiplex PCR; TCRdb keeps in-frame clones, though not all of them. The sample yields more than 20,000 clones, approximately 87% seen once. CDR1 and CDR2 (germline): MNHEY, SMNVEV (reference sequence). The CDR3 sequence is 15 residues long. V was cut by 6 bases and J by 0 bases, with 12 bases left in between. This entry is derived from a study of T cells in localized non-small cell lung cancer. Findings and limits, study-wide: Heterogeneity stays possible, as sequencing covered only one tumor region.

The chain links TRBV27 to TRBJ1-5, with unresolved D. This specimen consisted of PBMCs, obtained before any cancer treatment. The source is a woman aged 35 to 75 with stage II squamous cell lung carcinoma. CDR3 nucleotide sequence: TGTGCCAGCAGCATCGGGTTTAATAGCAATCAGCCCCAGCATTTT. Translating it yields CASSIGFNSNQPQHF.